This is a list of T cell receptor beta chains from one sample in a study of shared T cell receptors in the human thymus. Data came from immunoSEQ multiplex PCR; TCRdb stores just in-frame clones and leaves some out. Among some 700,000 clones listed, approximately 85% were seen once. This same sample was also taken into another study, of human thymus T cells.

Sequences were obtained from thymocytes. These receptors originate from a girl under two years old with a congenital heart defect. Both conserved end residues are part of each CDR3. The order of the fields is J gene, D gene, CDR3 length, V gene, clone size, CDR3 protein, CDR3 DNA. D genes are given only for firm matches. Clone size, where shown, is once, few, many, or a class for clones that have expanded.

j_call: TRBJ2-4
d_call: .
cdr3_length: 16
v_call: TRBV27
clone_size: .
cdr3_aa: CASSLSLGTSRNIQYF
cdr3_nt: TGTGCCAGCAGTTTATCCCTCGGGACATCTCGTAACATTCAGTACTTC

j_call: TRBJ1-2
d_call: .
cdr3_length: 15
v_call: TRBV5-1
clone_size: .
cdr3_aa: CATRQNHLTNYGYTF
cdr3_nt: TGCGCCACTCGACAGAACCACCTAACTAACTATGGCTACACCTTC

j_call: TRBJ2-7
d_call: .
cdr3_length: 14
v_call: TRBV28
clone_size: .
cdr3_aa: CASSARHLSYEQYF
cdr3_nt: TGTGCCAGCAGTGCAAGACACCTTTCCTACGAGCAGTACTTC

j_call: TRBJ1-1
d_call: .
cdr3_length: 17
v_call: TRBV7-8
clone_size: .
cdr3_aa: CASSEYGGVLMNTEAFF
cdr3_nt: TGTGCCAGCAGCGAGTACGGAGGGGTCTTAATGAACACTGAAGCTTTCTTT

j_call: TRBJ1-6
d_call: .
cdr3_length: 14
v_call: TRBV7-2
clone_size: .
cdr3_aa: CASSLSGDHSPLHF
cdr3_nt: TGTGCCAGCAGCTTATCAGGGGATCATTCACCCCTCCACTTT

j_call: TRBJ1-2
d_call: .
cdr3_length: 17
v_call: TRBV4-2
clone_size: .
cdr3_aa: CASSQEICRPEDYGYTF
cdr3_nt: TGTGCCAGCAGCCAAGAAATATGTCGACCGGAGGACTATGGCTACACCTTC

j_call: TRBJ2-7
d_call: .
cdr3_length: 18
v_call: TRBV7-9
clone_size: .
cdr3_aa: CASSPQILQGPGSYEQYF
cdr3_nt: TGTGCCAGCAGCCCCCAAATACTTCAGGGGCCTGGGTCCTACGAGCAGTACTTC

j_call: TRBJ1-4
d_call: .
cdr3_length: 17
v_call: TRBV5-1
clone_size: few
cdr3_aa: CASSPGGGLKDNEKLFF
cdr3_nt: TGCGCCAGCAGCCCGGGGGGGGGCCTCAAGGACAATGAAAAACTGTTTTTT

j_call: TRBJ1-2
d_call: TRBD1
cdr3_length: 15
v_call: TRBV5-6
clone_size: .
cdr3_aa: CASSRPGRGRWGYTF
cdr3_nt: TGTGCCAGCAGCCGACCCGGCAGGGGGCGGTGGGGCTACACCTTC

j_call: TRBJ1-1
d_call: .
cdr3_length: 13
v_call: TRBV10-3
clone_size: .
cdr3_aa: CATRRGMNTEAFF
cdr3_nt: TGTGCCACCCGACGAGGGATGAACACTGAAGCTTTCTTT

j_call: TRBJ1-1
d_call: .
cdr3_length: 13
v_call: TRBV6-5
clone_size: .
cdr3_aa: CASSYSLNTEAFF
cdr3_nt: TGTGCCAGCAGTTATTCCTTGAACACTGAAGCTTTCTTT

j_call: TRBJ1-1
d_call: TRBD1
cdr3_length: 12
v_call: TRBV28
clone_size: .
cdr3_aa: CASSLGQGKAFF
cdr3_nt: TGTGCCAGCAGTTTGGGACAGGGAAAAGCTTTCTTT

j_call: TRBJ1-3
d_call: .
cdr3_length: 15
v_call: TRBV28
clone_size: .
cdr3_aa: CASSTPLFSGNTIYF
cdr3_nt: TGTGCCAGCAGTACACCGTTGTTCTCTGGAAACACCATATATTTT

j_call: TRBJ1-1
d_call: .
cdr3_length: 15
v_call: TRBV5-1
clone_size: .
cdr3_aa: CASSFYGGGNTEAFF
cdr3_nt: TGCGCCAGCAGCTTTTACGGCGGGGGTAACACTGAAGCTTTCTTT

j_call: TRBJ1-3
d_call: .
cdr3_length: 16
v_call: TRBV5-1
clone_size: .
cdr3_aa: CASSLDGRLSGNTIYF
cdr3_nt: TGCGCCAGCAGCTTGGACGGGAGGCTTTCTGGAAACACCATATATTTT

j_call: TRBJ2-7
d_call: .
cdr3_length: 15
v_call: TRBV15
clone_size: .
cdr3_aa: CATSARHQGIYEQYF
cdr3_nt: TGTGCCACCAGCGCCCGCCACCAGGGGATATACGAGCAGTACTTC

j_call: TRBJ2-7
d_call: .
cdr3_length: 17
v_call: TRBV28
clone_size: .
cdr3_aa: CASSCILTPMGLDEQYF
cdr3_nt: TGTGCCAGCAGTTGTATCCTGACTCCAATGGGACTTGACGAGCAGTACTTC

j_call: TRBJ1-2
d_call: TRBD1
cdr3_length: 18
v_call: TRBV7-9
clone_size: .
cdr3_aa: CASSLEDTGGASPYGYTF
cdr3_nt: TGTGCCAGCAGCTTAGAGGACACAGGGGGGGCATCGCCCTATGGCTACACCTTC

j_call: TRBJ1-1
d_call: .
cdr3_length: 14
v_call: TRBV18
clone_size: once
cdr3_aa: CASSPPKGPEEAFF
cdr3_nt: TGTGCCAGCTCACCACCCAAGGGGCCGGAAGAAGCTTTCTTT

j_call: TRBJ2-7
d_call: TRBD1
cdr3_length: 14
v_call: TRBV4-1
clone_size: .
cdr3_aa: CASSHGQGSYEQYF
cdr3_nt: TGCGCCAGCAGCCACGGACAGGGTTCCTACGAGCAGTACTTC

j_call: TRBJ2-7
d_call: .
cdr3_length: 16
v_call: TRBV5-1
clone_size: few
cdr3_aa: CASSLRGGGAPGEQYF
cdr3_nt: TGCGCCAGCAGCTTAAGAGGAGGGGGCGCCCCGGGGGAGCAGTACTTC

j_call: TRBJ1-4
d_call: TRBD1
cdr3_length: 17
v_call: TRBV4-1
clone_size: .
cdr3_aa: CASSQLRTGTGPEKLFF
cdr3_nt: TGCGCCAGCAGCCAACTTCGTACCGGGACAGGCCCTGAAAAACTGTTTTTT